This TCR beta chain is drawn from a study of T cells after yellow fever vaccination. General observations from the study: Contamination of FACS-sorted repertoires by abundant clonotypes from the bulk population could occur. Detected again after the booster were most primary-vaccination clones, at approximately 96% CD4 and about 89% CD8. CD4 and CD8 compartments shared a small share of clonotypes.

V lost 4 bases, J lost 2 bases, and 6 bases stayed unmatched. The germline CDR1 and CDR2 sequences are KGHSH and LQKENI. CDR3 length: 15 residues. This clonotype was seen repeatedly, ten times or more. The TCR cDNA carried a universal primer site and UMIs from 5'RACE template switching. TCRdb fed the 5' RACE reads into MiXCR, producing one record per CDR3 protein. The repertoire holds approximately 12,000 distinct CDR3 sequences, with about 5.3% as singletons. The V and J genes are TRBV18 and TRBJ2-7; 9 positions agree with TRBD1. The starting material was PBMCs, either bulk or a sorted T-cell subset (CD4+, CD8+, memory, or dextramer-sorted; not recorded which), obtained 45 days after the yellow fever booster vaccination. The receptor was isolated from a young man who received the YFV17D yellow fever vaccine. CDR3 amino acids: CASSRRDRATYEQYF. Here the CDR3 DNA reads TGTGCCAGCTCACGACGGGACAGGGCGACCTACGAGCAGTACTTC.